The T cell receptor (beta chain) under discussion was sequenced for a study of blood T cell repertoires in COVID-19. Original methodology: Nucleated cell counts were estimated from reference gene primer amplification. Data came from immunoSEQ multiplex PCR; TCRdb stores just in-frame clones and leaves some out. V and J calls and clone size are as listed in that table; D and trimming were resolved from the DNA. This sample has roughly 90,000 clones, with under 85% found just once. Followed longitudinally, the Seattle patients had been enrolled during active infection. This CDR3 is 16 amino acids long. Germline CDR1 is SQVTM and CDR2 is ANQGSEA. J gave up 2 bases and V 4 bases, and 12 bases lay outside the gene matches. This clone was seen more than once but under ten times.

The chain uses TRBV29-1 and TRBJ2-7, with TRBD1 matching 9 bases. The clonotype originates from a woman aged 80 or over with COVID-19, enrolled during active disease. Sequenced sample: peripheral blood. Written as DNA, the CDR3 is TGCAGCGTTGTGGATGGGAACAGGGGGCCGACCTACGAGCAGTACTTC. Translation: CSVVDGNRGPTYEQYF.